This paragraph reports one TCR beta chain. The assay was run at deep level. For each subset, genomic DNA was distributed in equal portions over several immunoSEQ plates. Authors' data handling: ImmunoSEQ sequences covered only the junction and lacked quality scores; filtering therefore differed. The data were produced by immunoSEQ multiplex PCR, yet TCRdb's version contains in-frame clones alone and is incomplete. The DNA gave D and trimming, while V, J and clone size come from that table. The sample carries hundreds of thousands of clones, roughly 80% recorded once. This entry comes from a study of shared clonotypes between healthy human individuals. Germline lookup yields CDR1 SGHAT and CDR2 FQNNGV. The J segment lost 7 bases and the V segment lost 5 bases, leaving 6 bases of the junction unmatched. The CDR3 is 14 amino acids.

This receptor was taken from a woman aged 40 to 55 in good health. Some clones in this sample may be carry-over from other donors' samples. The sequencing sample was made of PBMCs. The chain joins TRBV11-2 to TRBJ2-4; TRBD1 matches 9 bases. The CDR3 protein is CASSPSQGANIQYF. CDR3 in DNA: TGTGCCAGCAGCCCATCACAGGGGGCGAACATTCAGTACTTC.